These 5 T cell receptor beta chains came from one sample sequenced in a study of CXCR3-negative and CXCR3-positive naive CD8 T cells. With UMI labels, 5' RACE was used to prepare the TRB cDNA libraries. TCRdb derives one entry per CDR3 protein from the 5' RACE reads, leaving out DNA. This sample lists some 50,000 distinct CDR3 sequences; its ten largest clones have about 1.6%. Input material: naive CXCR3- CD8+ T cells from blood. Subset denoted: CD45RO-CCR7+CD27+CD95- naive CD8+ T cells lacking CXCR3 (TNR3-). The receptors come from a human donor in good health. Some clones in this sample may be carry-over from other donors' samples.

This sequence joins TRBV28 and TRBJ2-3; the TCRdb call, TRBD2, lacks DNA for checking. Germline V CDR1 and CDR2: MDHEN, SYDVKM. The CDR3 has 15 residues. The chain's CDR3 is CASSPTSGDTDTQYF.

This sequence joins TRBV7-2 and TRBJ2-7; TCRdb's assignment of TRBD1 cannot be checked, as there is no DNA. The CDR3 is 15 residues long. The germline V gene has CDR1 SGHTA and CDR2 FQGNSA. The CDR3 is CASSISGTDSYEQYF.

The chain employs TRBV28 and TRBJ2-2; the TCRdb D gene call, TRBD2, has no DNA to confirm it. The length of the CDR3 is 17 residues. The germline V gene has CDR1 MDHEN and CDR2 SYDVKM. CDR3 sequence: CASSPLASGGVAGELFF.

The J gene is TRBJ2-1, the V gene TRBV29-1; the D gene TCRdb calls, TRBD1, cannot be checked with no DNA. CDR1 SQVTM and CDR2 ANQGSEA come from the germline V gene. The CDR3 loop spans 12 amino acids. This CDR3 is CSVLNRGPEQFF.

The chain employs TRBV30 and TRBJ2-3; without DNA, the TCRdb call of TRBD1 cannot be checked. The CDR3 is 15 residues long. Germline loops: CDR1 GTSNPN, CDR2 SVGIG (reference sequence). CDR3 loop: CAWRRGASVSDTQYF.